This T cell receptor beta chain was observed in a study of PD-L1 blockade in urothelial cancer. Study-wide background: It was at some point between 2014 and 2015 that patients started atezolizumab at 1,200 mg intravenously every 3 weeks. Of prior chemotherapy regimens, patients had received between 0 and 3. Study observations and caveats: Below-median blood TCR clonality before treatment forecast better survival.

Time point specified: pretreatment peripheral blood. Each patient gave between 1 and 8 samples of peripheral blood mononuclear cells, which were collected pretreatment and during treatment. This clone showed up just a few times. Its specificity is not known. Clones were sequenced by immunoSEQ multiplex PCR, and TCRdb holds only the in-frame ones, with some missing. The sample holds around 86,000 clones; approximately 80% are singletons and the top ten take approximately 6.7%. This CDR3 spans 15 amino acids. V lost 4 bases and J lost 7; bases outside the gene matches: 2. The germline V gene encodes CDR1 LGHNA and CDR2 YNFKEQ.

This receptor was taken from a man in his forties or fifties with urothelial cancer. The V and J genes are TRBV4-2 and TRBJ2-1; 15 bases are a match to TRBD2. The sequencing used PBMCs, collected around atezolizumab (anti-PD-L1) treatment. CDR3: CASSPGLAGGNEQFF. The CDR3, as DNA: TGTGCCAGCAGCCCCGGACTAGCGGGAGGGAATGAGCAGTTCTTC.